This T cell receptor (beta chain) stems from a study of CD8+CD57+ T cells in acquired aplastic anemia (dated by TCRdb to 2016 to 2019). As for the study more broadly: DNA extracted from sorted CD4+ and CD8+ cells had a mean of roughly 3.3 ug, with a range of roughly 0.18 to 27.4 ug. CD8+CD57+ expansion was defined as frequency above the mean frequency observed in healthy subjects. The investigation overall reported the following: No significant difference in CD8+ Simpson's diversity was found between patients and healthy controls (P=0.060). Although 25 to 30 CD8+ CDR3 sequences were shared by patients and controls, these sequences appeared highly expressed in patients and within the immunodominant clones of patients.

Expansion of CD8+CD57+ cells had been shown by flow cytometry in the patients chosen for sequencing. Every patient had a diagnosis of severe acquired aplastic anemia based on International Study of Aplastic Anemia and Agranulocytosis and Camitta criteria. No therapy had been received by the patients at the time of blood sampling. In the study, sorted CD4+ and CD8+ blood T cells from patients with severe aplastic anemia and from healthy subjects underwent deep sequencing of TCR repertoires. Patients were enrolled under clinicaltrials.gov protocols 00001620, 01623167, 00001397, 00071045, 00081523 and 00961064 in the USA. Ficoll-Paque density gradient centrifugation was used to isolate peripheral blood mononuclear cells. Before DNA was extracted, CD4+ and CD8+ T cells were sorted using either FACS or magnetic beads. Profiling of TCR beta VDJ combinations and CDR3 sequences used genomic DNA as the template. TCR repertoire sequencing was run on an Illumina HiSeq 2000. The source study handled its data this way. Repertoire assessment relied on Simpson's diversity index, CDR3 size and DJ length profiles, and TRBV/TRBJ rearrangement plots. Whichever DNA sequence was most abundant in the deep sequencing data was defined as the immunodominant clone. CDR3 amino acid sequences were checked for sharing across subjects and were also compared against the VDJdb database and published repertoires. TCRdb's own reprocessing of the public reads used fastp at Q25 and MiXCR and kept productive beta chains. Each entry merges the rows of one CDR3 protein and shows their most common DNA and genes. The V and J calls were determined by TCRdb, not by the authors. Here the sample has 150,000 to 200,000 distinct CDR3 sequences; approximately 44% occur a single time. The ten largest clones capture 3.2% of the sample.

This clonotype was observed at least ten times. The antigen it binds to is not known. One base away there is no much larger clone; base qualities are not given. V is reduced by 4 bases and J by 2 bases, leaving a spacing of 9 bases between them. From a lookup of the germline V gene, CDR1 and CDR2 are SQVTM and ANQGSEA. The CDR3 covers 13 residues, taking in both the cysteine and the phenylalanine. Of all the DNA, just the CDR3 is kept, 39 bases in frame from base 1. This clonotype was sampled from a human donor with aplastic anemia. The sequence links TRBV29-1 to TRBJ1-5; D gene: possibly TRBD1, on 5 matching bases. Specimen: sorted CD4+, CD8+, or CD8+CD57+ T cells (not recorded which) from PBMCs. At the DNA level, the sequence is TGCAGCGTTGTTTCAGGGCGCAATCAGCCCCAGCATTTT. The resulting protein is CSVVSGRNQPQHF.